Listed here are 22 T cell receptor beta chains from one sample, sequenced in a study of cytomegalovirus exposure and HLA in healthy donors. The PCR used 60 Vbeta and 13 Jbeta primers. The repertoire was sequenced with immunoSEQ multiplex PCR; TCRdb's copy has only in-frame clones and lacks some. This repertoire shows 150,000 to 200,000 clones, 70% to 80% found once; its top ten account for around a tenth. Sequenced: PBMCs. Receptors originate from a man aged 18 to 29 in good health and CMV-seropositive.

The V call is TRBV12-5, the J call TRBJ2-1, with D unresolved. Trimming shortened V by 3 bases and J by 5 bases, and 5 bases separated the two germline ends. The germline CDR1 and CDR2 sequences are LGHNT and FRNRAP. The CDR3 has 12 amino acids. CDR3 sequence (DNA): TGTGCTAGTGGTTTTCAGAACAATGAGCAGTTCTTC. The encoded protein is CASGFQNNEQFF.

The rearrangement uses TRBV10-1 and TRBJ2-1; 8 bases are shared with TRBD1. The V segment lost 2 bases and the J segment 10 bases; nucleotides outside the gene matches: 16. CDR1 is WNHNN and CDR2 is SYGVQD in the germline V gene (reference sequence). The CDR3 is 17 residues long. The CDR3 nucleotides read TGCGCCAGCAGTGAGGGACACACCGGGACAGGTAAATGGGAGCAGTTCTTC. Translated: CASSEGHTGTGKWEQFF.

The rearrangement links TRBV9 to TRBJ2-2; D might be TRBD2 (6 bases). Germline CDR1 SGDLS, CDR2 YYNGEE. Trimming stripped 0 bases from V and 1 base from J, with 19 bases between. There are 19 residues in the CDR3. The CDR3 sequence is CASSVGASSWGGNTGELFF. DNA of the CDR3: TGTGCCAGCAGCGTAGGGGCCAGTTCTTGGGGAGGGAACACCGGGGAGCTGTTTTTT.

The DNA for the CDR3 is TGCAGCGTTACGCCCGGCGGGGGCAATCAGCCCCAGCATTTT. Amino acids: CSVTPGGGNQPQHF. The chain joins TRBV29-1 to TRBJ1-5; D ambiguous. Between the trimmed V and J ends, which lost 5 bases and 2 bases, there was a span of 13 bases. The CDR3 extends over 14 amino acids. The V gene's germline CDR1 is SQVTM and CDR2 ANQGSEA.

This sequence joins TRBV4-1 and TRBJ1-2, with a tentative D call TRBD1 (6 bases). CDR3 length: 15 residues. Germline V CDR1 and CDR2: MGHRA, YSYEKL. V shed 3 bases and J shed 1 base, with 12 bases lying between them. The CDR3, as DNA: TGCGCCAGCAGCCAGGCACAGGGATTTAACTATGGCTACACCTTC. This sequence encodes CASSQAQGFNYGYTF.

The chain uses TRBV7-2 and TRBJ2-3, with 7 positions matching TRBD2. This CDR3 has 14 amino acids. Losses at the gene ends were 8 bases for V and 3 bases for J; bases not matched to a gene: 8. CDR1 is SGHTA and CDR2 is FQGNSA in the germline V gene. The CDR3 nucleotides read TGTGCCAGCTCCGGACTAGATGGGACAGATACGCAGTATTTT. It yields the protein CASSGLDGTDTQYF.

The V gene is TRBV2, the J gene TRBJ2-7; 11 positions match TRBD1. The germline CDR1 and CDR2 sequences are SNHLY and FYNNEI. Trimming removed 2 bases from V and 2 bases from J; junction bases left unmatched: 2. The CDR3 extends over 15 amino acids. The CDR3 DNA follows: TGTGCCAGCAGTGAACCGGGACAGGGGGCCTACGAGCAGTACTTC. It codes for CASSEPGQGAYEQYF.

The chain uses TRBV4-1 and TRBJ2-7; no reliable D call. V was trimmed by 1 base and J by 0 bases, leaving 10 bases between them. The germline V gene has CDR1 MGHRA and CDR2 YSYEKL. The CDR3 is 15 residues long. The DNA for the CDR3 is TGCGCCAGCAGCCAAGCGCTAGGAAGCTCCTACGAGCAGTACTTC. Translation: CASSQALGSSYEQYF.

The chain carries TRBV11-1 and TRBJ1-1; D gene ambiguous. Germline-derived CDR1 and CDR2 are SGHAT and FQDESV (reference sequence). V lost 8 bases and J lost 3, with 13 bases in between. The CDR3 consists of 13 residues. The CDR3 protein is CASLQSVDTEAFF. Here the CDR3 DNA reads TGTGCCAGCCTCCAGTCTGTCGACACTGAAGCTTTCTTT.

The chain links TRBV19 to TRBJ1-5, with TRBD1 matching 7 bases. CDR1 is LNHDA and CDR2 is SQIVND in the germline V gene (reference sequence). This CDR3 is 14 amino acids long. V gave up 3 bases and J gave up 9 bases; unmatched junction bases: 8. The CDR3 nucleotides are TGTGCCAGTAGTATCACAGGGGATGGAGTGCCCCAGCATTTT. Protein: CASSITGDGVPQHF. Full variable domain (missing parts from reference TRBV19 and TRBJ1-5): DGGITQSPKYLFRKEGQNVTLSCEQNLNHDAMYWYRQDPGQGLRLIYYSQIVNDFQKGDIAEGYSVSREKKESFPLTVTSAQKNPTAFYLCASSITGDGVPQHFGDGTRLSIL.

V is TRBV7-2 and J is TRBJ2-7; D is ambiguous. V dropped 3 bases and J dropped 2 bases, with 2 bases sitting between them. CDR3 size: 11 residues. Germline lookup yields CDR1 SGHTA and CDR2 FQGNSA. The CDR3 here is CASSFAYEQYF. DNA for the CDR3: TGTGCCAGCAGCTTCGCCTACGAGCAGTACTTC.

This chain connects TRBV4-3 to TRBJ2-1; 13 nucleotides match TRBD2. The V gene end was trimmed by 5 bases and the J gene end by 5 bases; junction bases not matched to a gene: 6. This CDR3 spans 16 amino acids. Germline V gene data show CDR1 as LGHNA and CDR2 as YSLEER. The DNA for the CDR3 is TGCGCCAGCAGCTACAGGACTAGCGGGAGTAACAATGAGCAGTTCTTC. Translating it yields CASSYRTSGSNNEQFF.

This clone was seen just once. This chain uses TRBV5-4 with TRBJ2-1; TRBD1 aligns across 9 bases. Trimming took 1 base from V and 5 from J; bases not matched to a gene: 10. Germline loops: CDR1 SGHNT, CDR2 YYREEE (reference sequence). This CDR3 is built from 17 residues. The CDR3 region is CASSLQGQGSGHNEQFF. The CDR3 coding sequence is TGTGCCAGCAGCTTGCAAGGACAGGGGTCGGGGCACAATGAGCAGTTCTTC.

This chain links TRBV7-9 with TRBJ2-7, with TRBD1 matching 7 bases. The CDR3 spans 14 residues. V shed 4 bases and J 3 bases; nucleotides not matched to a gene: 6. Germline V gene sequence: CDR1 SEHNR, CDR2 FQNEAQ (reference sequence). The CDR3 region has the DNA TGTGCCAGCAGCTCGACGGGACAGAACTACGAGCAGTACTTC. This codes for CASSSTGQNYEQYF.

CDR3 in DNA: TGTGCCACCAGCAGAGACGTGGGACAGAGAGAATTTAACTATGGCTACACCTTC. The encoded protein is CATSRDVGQREFNYGYTF. V usage is TRBV15 and J usage is TRBJ1-2, with 7 bases lining up with TRBD1. CDR1 and CDR2 from the germline V gene are LNHNV and YYDKDF (reference sequence). The CDR3 consists of 18 residues. V was clipped by 0 bases and J by 1 base; unmatched bases: 11.

The rearrangement links TRBV5-6 to TRBJ1-3, with D tentatively TRBD1 (5 bases). Germline assignment: CDR1 SGHDT and CDR2 YYEEEE. The V end lost 0 bases, the J end lost 1 base, and 8 bases lay between the germline ends. There are 15 residues in the CDR3. The CDR3: CASSLGTKSGNTIYF. Here the CDR3 DNA reads TGTGCCAGCAGCTTGGGGACAAAATCTGGAAACACCATATATTTT.

This chain joins TRBV5-1 and TRBJ2-7, with D perhaps matching TRBD2 (5 bases). V was trimmed by 0 bases and J by 1 base, leaving 5 bases between them. The CDR3 length is 13 residues. The germline V gene has CDR1 SGHRS and CDR2 YFSETQ. DNA for the CDR3: TGCGCCAGCAGCTTGGCGGGATCCTACGAGCAGTACTTC. This sequence encodes CASSLAGSYEQYF.

The genes are TRBV7-3 and TRBJ2-1, with D perhaps TRBD2 (7 bases). CDR1 is SGHTA and CDR2 is FQGTGA in the germline V gene. V was pared by 1 base and J by 7 bases, with 14 bases between. This CDR3 comprises 15 residues. The CDR3 is CASSLMGGPNNEQFF. As DNA, the CDR3 is TGTGCCAGCAGCTTAATGGGGGGGCCGAATAATGAGCAGTTCTTC.

The V gene is TRBV28, the J gene TRBJ1-3, with a weak D call TRBD1 (5 bases). Germline CDR1 and CDR2: MDHEN and SYDVKM. Deletions cut 7 bases from V and 0 bases from J, with 13 bases between. The CDR3 has 15 amino acids. The CDR3 DNA reads as TGTGCCAGCAACTCCAGACAGTACTCTGGAAACACCATATATTTT. Translating it yields CASNSRQYSGNTIYF.

The chain recombines TRBV5-1 with TRBJ1-4; no clear D. Germline CDR1 SGHRS, CDR2 YFSETQ. This CDR3 comprises 15 residues. V lost 0 bases and J lost 0, with 6 bases in between. The CDR3 protein is CASSLGRATNEKLFF. The CDR3, as DNA: TGCGCCAGCAGCTTGGGGAGGGCAACTAATGAAAAACTGTTTTTT.

Remarks on this clone: Compared with germline, one end of the junction differs, possibly owing to a read error. The chain carries TRBV7-9 and TRBJ1-5; TRBD1 aligns across 8 bases. The CDR3 loop spans 14 amino acids. Germline CDR1 reads SEHNR; CDR2 reads FQNEAQ (reference sequence). The DNA of the CDR3 is TGTGCCAGCTCGACAGGGGTCTTGAATCAGCTCCAGCATTTT. This encodes CASSTGVLNQLQHF.

This rearrangement joins TRBV9 to TRBJ1-5; the match to TRBD1 covers 8 bases. The J segment lost 3 bases and the V segment lost 7 bases, leaving 3 bases of the junction unmatched. CDR3 length equals 13 residues. CDR1 and CDR2 (germline): SGDLS, YYNGEE. CDR3 sequence (DNA): TGTGCCAGCGGACAGGGCCTCAATCAGCCCCAGCATTTT. It yields the protein CASGQGLNQPQHF.